This T cell receptor (beta chain) derives from a study of T cell changes during pregnancy in multiple sclerosis. The data were produced by immunoSEQ multiplex PCR, yet TCRdb's version contains in-frame clones alone and is incomplete. The repertoire holds around 130,000 clones, with roughly 97% as singletons. The V and J ends lost 0 bases and 1 base respectively, with 10 bases between them. Looked up from germline, CDR1 is SGHTS and CDR2 is YDEGEE. The CDR3 totals 15 residues. The rearrangement uses TRBV5-8 and TRBJ2-5, with D possibly TRBD1 on 6 matching bases. The clonotype comes from a female donor with multiple sclerosis, enrolled in a pregnancy study. The sequencing used peripheral blood, collected after pregnancy. The CDR3 DNA sequence: TGTGCCAGCAGCTTGGGACAGGACCCCCAAGAGACCCAGTACTTC. This codes for CASSLGQDPQETQYF.